The clone carrying this T cell receptor beta chain was recorded a few times. One junction end disagrees with the germline gene, perhaps due to a read error. Germline CDR1 and CDR2: MNHNS and SASEGT. The CDR3 totals 12 residues. TCRdb passed the 5' RACE reads through MiXCR, listing each CDR3 protein once. The sample lists approximately 400,000 distinct CDR3 sequences, roughly 18% seen once, with roughly 21% in the top ten. The source of the sample is a study of T-cell memory formation after mild COVID-19. This sequence originates from a man aged 18 to 29 who had mild COVID-19 (a few samples of this study predate the infection). Cell type and time point are not known. The chain employs TRBV6-1 and TRBJ1-6; 7 nucleotides align to TRBD1. The sample taken for sequencing was PBMCs or a T cell subset sorted from them (not recorded which). Written as DNA, the CDR3 is TGTGCCAGCAGTCCAGGGACAGTTTGGGGGATTTTT. This sequence encodes CASSPGTVWGIF.